Reported below is one TCR beta chain. The data derive from a study of CD8 T cells in Susac syndrome. The patients with Susac syndrome satisfied recently defined diagnostic criteria for either definite or probable disease. Negative isolation was used for CD8+ and CD4+ T cells, and FACS enrichment was applied to TEMRA cells. When the RNA was reverse transcribed, random hexamers were used with an input of roughly 0.45 to 1 ug. TCRdb re-analysed the immunoSEQ multiplex PCR reads in MiXCR, keeping a single row per CDR3 protein. This table has some 150,000 distinct CDR3 sequences, around 95% appearing once. Trimming shortened V by 3 bases and J by 4 bases, and 16 bases separated the two germline ends. CDR1 is SGHRS and CDR2 is YFSETQ in the germline V gene. The CDR3 is 15 amino acids.

Sequenced material: CD4+ T cells from PBMCs. The rearrangement links TRBV5-1 to TRBJ2-5, with a possible D match to TRBD2 (6 bases). This TCR came from a human donor with Susac syndrome. Here the CDR3 reads CASSSGPGGVETQYF. The CDR3 nucleotides are TGCGCCAGCAGCTCGGGTCCAGGCGGGGTAGAGACCCAGTACTTC.